These 28 T cell receptor beta chains share one sample of origin, sequenced in a study of blood T cell repertoires in COVID-19. Clones were read by immunoSEQ multiplex PCR, and TCRdb kept only the in-frame ones, dropping some. The repertoire consists of under 350,000 clones, with approximately 92% occurring once and the leading ten covering more than 6%. The sequenced sample consisted of peripheral blood. The receptors shown here come from a woman aged 30 to 39 with COVID-19, enrolled during active disease.

As for this clone: The germline gene is not matched at one end of the junction; a read error may be the cause. This chain joins TRBV29-1 and TRBJ1-2; D gene uncertain. The CDR3 length is 11 residues. The germline V gene encodes CDR1 SQVTM and CDR2 ANQGSEA. CDR3 sequence reads: CSVEASYGYTF. The DNA of the CDR3 is TGCAGCGTCGAAGCCTCCTATGGCTACACCTTC.

The gene calls are TRBV2 and TRBJ2-5, with D possibly TRBD1 on 5 matching bases. Trimming left V 1 base short and J 4 bases short, with 10 bases between. This CDR3 is built from 14 residues. Germline assignment: CDR1 SNHLY and CDR2 FYNNEI. The CDR3 is CASSEEVRGETQYF. The CDR3 DNA reads as TGTGCCAGCAGTGAAGAAGTAAGGGGAGAGACCCAGTACTTC. Using reference TRBV2 and TRBJ2-5 for the parts outside the CDR3, the full variable domain is EPEVTQTPSHQVTQMGQEVILRCVPISNHLYFYWYRQILGQKVEFLVSFYNNEISEKSEIFDDQFSVERPDGSNFTLKIRSTKLEDSAMYFCASSEEVRGETQYFGPGTRLLVL.

The CDR3 protein is CASSQIGISTDTQYF. The CDR3, as DNA: TGTGCCAGCAGCCAAATCGGGATTAGCACAGATACGCAGTATTTT. The rearrangement joins TRBV3-1 (or the pseudogene TRBV3-2) to TRBJ2-3, with a tentative D call TRBD2 (5 bases). Per the germline V gene, CDR1 is LGHDT and CDR2 is YNNKEL (reference sequence). The CDR3 is 15 amino acids. V was pared by 2 bases and J by 0 bases, with 9 bases between.

The chain joins TRBV27 to TRBJ2-3; 11 bases align to TRBD2. The J segment lost 6 bases and the V segment lost 6 bases, leaving 5 bases of the junction unmatched. Per the germline V gene, CDR1 is MNHEY and CDR2 is SMNVEV (reference sequence). This CDR3 is 14 amino acids long. Here the CDR3 reads CASRGLAAHDTQYF. The CDR3 DNA is TGTGCCAGCAGGGGACTAGCGGCCCATGATACGCAGTATTTT.

The table lists this clone with a count of one. This rearrangement joins TRBV28 to TRBJ1-6; D is possibly TRBD1 (5 bases). Looked up from germline, CDR1 is MDHEN and CDR2 is SYDVKM. The ends were cut back, 7 bases at V and 12 bases at J, with 19 bases in the middle. The CDR3 loop spans 14 amino acids. CDR3 nucleotides: TGTGCCAGCACCCGACAGAGCCCTCTAAGACCCCTCCACTTT. Protein: CASTRQSPLRPLHF.

V gene TRBV7-9 combines with J gene TRBJ1-4; the D is unclear. CDR1 and CDR2 from the germline V gene are SEHNR and FQNEAQ (reference sequence). The CDR3 runs 12 residues. Trimming took off 8 bases at V and 8 bases at J, with 12 bases between the two ends. CDR3 coding DNA: TGTGCCAGCGGGCAGCCTCGGGAAAAACTGTTTTTT. Translated: CASGQPREKLFF.

This chain connects TRBV15 to TRBJ2-5; tentatively, D is TRBD1 (5 bases). Germline CDR1 reads LNHNV; CDR2 reads YYDKDF (reference sequence). V lost 3 bases and J lost 0, with 8 bases in between. The CDR3 loop spans 14 amino acids. This chain's CDR3 is CATSSGHNQETQYF. The CDR3 DNA sequence: TGTGCCACCAGCAGCGGACATAACCAAGAGACCCAGTACTTC.

V is TRBV4-2 and J is TRBJ2-3; 12 nucleotides line up with TRBD2. Looked up from germline, CDR1 is LGHNA and CDR2 is YNFKEQ. V was clipped by 4 bases and J by 0 bases; unmatched bases: 2. The CDR3 loop spans 16 amino acids. CDR3 DNA: TGTGCCAGCAGCCCCGGGACTAGCGGGAGCACAGATACGCAGTATTTT. Translation gives CASSPGTSGSTDTQYF.

J is TRBJ2-7 and V is TRBV30; TRBD1 might be the D (5 bases). The germline V gene encodes CDR1 GTSNPN and CDR2 SVGIG (reference sequence). With 2 bases removed from V and 5 bases from J, the gap between germline ends came to 13 bases. This CDR3 contains 13 residues. The CDR3 loop is CAWSTGGWDEQYF. The CDR3 DNA is TGTGCCTGGAGTACAGGTGGCTGGGACGAGCAGTACTTC. The variable domain in full, completed from reference TRBV30 and TRBJ2-7, reads SQTIHQWPATLVQPVGSPLSLECTVEGTSNPNLYWYRQAAGRGLQLLFYSVGIGQISSEVPQNLSASRPQDRQFILSSKKLLLSDSGFYLCAWSTGGWDEQYFGPGTRLTVT.

This chain links TRBV5-5 with TRBJ1-5; tentative D call: TRBD1 (6 bases). V gave up 4 bases and J gave up 0 bases, with 11 bases separating them. The CDR3 totals 15 residues. The germline CDR1 and CDR2 sequences are SGHKS and YYEKEE (reference sequence). CDR3 nucleotides: TGTGCCAGCAGCCCGACAGGTTATAGCAATCAGCCCCAGCATTTT. The encoded protein is CASSPTGYSNQPQHF.

The chain employs TRBV4-1 and TRBJ2-7; 9 bases line up with TRBD2. The junction had 9 bases not matched to a gene; V was cut back by 0 bases and J by 6 bases. The CDR3 loop spans 16 amino acids. Germline V CDR1 and CDR2: MGHRA, YSYEKL. DNA for the CDR3: TGCGCCAGCAGCCAAGAGCTAGCGGGAAAGGGTAGCGAGCAGTACTTC. Translation gives CASSQELAGKGSEQYF.

The J gene is TRBJ1-2, the V gene TRBV7-9; possible D gene TRBD1, 5 bases. Germline V gives CDR1 SEHNR, CDR2 FQNEAQ (reference sequence). The CDR3 runs to 14 residues. V dropped 3 bases and J dropped 0 bases, with 8 bases sitting between them. CDR3 in amino acids: CASSLGEANYGYTF. The DNA for the CDR3 is TGTGCCAGCAGCTTGGGGGAGGCTAACTATGGCTACACCTTC. The entire variable domain, with the rest obtained from reference TRBV7-9 and TRBJ1-2, is as follows: DTGVSQNPRHKITKRGQNVTFRCDPISEHNRLYWYRQTLGQGPEFLTYFQNEAQLEKSRLLSDRFSAERPKGSFSTLEIQRTEQGDSAMYLCASSLGEANYGYTFGSGTRLTVV.

The chain carries TRBV7-2 and TRBJ2-3; D gene uncertain. Trimming shortened V by 0 bases and J by 13 bases, and 17 bases separated the two germline ends. The CDR3 sequence is 14 residues long. Germline CDR1 is SGHTA and CDR2 is FQGNSA. DNA for the CDR3: TGTGCCAGCAGCTTAGCGCAGAGCCCGGGTTTTAAGTATTTT. Translated, it gives CASSLAQSPGFKYF.

This clone was recorded a few times. V usage is TRBV5-1 and J usage is TRBJ2-7; 12 bases match TRBD1. Trimming at V came to 1 base and at J to 7 bases, leaving 9 bases not matched to a gene. There are 16 residues in the CDR3. Germline lookup yields CDR1 SGHRS and CDR2 YFSETQ. The CDR3 reads CASSLLPGQGAREQYF. The CDR3 DNA sequence: TGCGCCAGCAGCTTGCTTCCGGGACAGGGGGCGAGGGAGCAGTACTTC.

The V and J genes are TRBV25-1 and TRBJ2-7, with D tentatively TRBD1 (5 bases). The CDR3 length is 14 residues. Trimming pared 2 bases from V and 2 bases from J, leaving 10 bases between. The germline CDR1 and CDR2 sequences are MGHDK and SYGVNS. The CDR3 is CASSEPDNPYEQYF. In DNA form, the CDR3 reads TGTGCCAGCAGTGAACCGGACAACCCCTACGAGCAGTACTTC.

The chain employs TRBV2 and TRBJ2-7, with D perhaps matching TRBD1 (6 bases). The CDR3 is 12 residues long. Trimming left V 10 bases short and J 5 bases short, with 15 bases between. Per the germline V gene, CDR1 is SNHLY and CDR2 is FYNNEI. The DNA of the CDR3 is TGTGCCACCGGACAGAACTTTCACGAGCAGTACTTC. Translated, it gives CATGQNFHEQYF.

The chain couples TRBV5-4 to TRBJ1-1, with a tentative D call TRBD1 (5 bases). CDR3 length equals 14 residues. Germline CDR1 is SGHNT and CDR2 is YYREEE (reference sequence). Trimming took 6 bases from V and 1 from J, leaving 13 bases between them. Here the CDR3 reads CASMLWGRNTEAFF. CDR3 in DNA: TGTGCCAGCATGTTATGGGGCAGGAACACTGAAGCTTTCTTT.

The chain couples TRBV19 to TRBJ2-7, with TRBD1 matching over 11 bases. The CDR3 has 15 amino acids. V was pared by 5 bases and J by 7 bases, with 10 bases of the junction left unmatched. Per the germline V gene, CDR1 is LNHDA and CDR2 is SQIVND (reference sequence). The CDR3 is CASSSGTGGTYEQYF. The CDR3 DNA is TGTGCCAGTAGTTCCGGGACAGGGGGAACGTATGAGCAGTACTTC. Complete variable domain (other parts from reference TRBV19 and TRBJ2-7): DGGITQSPKYLFRKEGQNVTLSCEQNLNHDAMYWYRQDPGQGLRLIYYSQIVNDFQKGDIAEGYSVSREKKESFPLTVTSAQKNPTAFYLCASSSGTGGTYEQYFGPGTRLTVT.

V gene TRBV4-1 combines with J gene TRBJ1-2; D remains ambiguous. This CDR3 has 13 amino acids. V shed 0 bases and J shed 4 bases, with 6 bases lying between them. Germline CDR1 and CDR2: MGHRA and YSYEKL. The CDR3 DNA is TGCGCCAGCAGCCAAGAGGGGAGCTATGGCTACACCTTC. Its protein product is CASSQEGSYGYTF.

The sample holds a few counts of this clone. The chain joins TRBV5-1 to TRBJ2-3; no reliable D call. In germline, CDR1 is SGHRS, CDR2 YFSETQ. This CDR3 region has 17 residues. The V and J ends lost 4 bases and 3 bases respectively, with 21 bases between them. The CDR3: CASSPRSTQPGTDTQYF. The CDR3 DNA follows: TGCGCCAGCAGCCCCCGTTCGACGCAACCAGGTACAGATACGCAGTATTTT.

The chain couples TRBV18 to TRBJ2-5; 11 bases are shared with TRBD1. After removal of 3 bases from V and 4 bases from J, the junction contained 4 bases not matched to a gene. The CDR3 is 15 residues long. CDR1 is KGHSH and CDR2 is LQKENI in the germline V gene. As DNA, the CDR3 is TGTGCCAGCTCACCGCAGGGACAGGGGGGAGAGACCCAGTACTTC. Encoded protein: CASSPQGQGGETQYF.

This rearrangement joins TRBV21-1 to TRBJ2-2; the DNA was not compared with TRBD2, the D call given in the table. TRBV21-1 is shown as a pseudogene. The CDR3 extends over 16 amino acids. CDR3 region: CASSKSGLAGPGELFF. Here the CDR3 DNA reads TGTGCCAGCAGCAAATCTGGTCTAGCGGGACCCGGGGAGCTGTTTTTT.

This chain joins TRBV30 and TRBJ2-5, with TRBD2 matching over 8 bases. The length of the CDR3 is 14 residues. The V segment lost 5 bases and the J segment 3 bases; nucleotides outside the gene matches: 8. The V gene's germline CDR1 is GTSNPN and CDR2 SVGIG (reference sequence). CDR3 sequence reads: CAWGPGLEEETQYF. The DNA of the CDR3 is TGTGCCTGGGGACCGGGACTAGAAGAAGAGACCCAGTACTTC.

The chain uses TRBV6-1 and TRBJ1-1, with no clear D. The CDR3 totals 16 residues. CDR1 MNHNS and CDR2 SASEGT come from the germline V gene. The ends were cut back, 0 bases at V and 3 bases at J, with 14 bases in the middle. CDR3 sequence reads: CASSEAHTGIHTEAFF. In DNA, the CDR3 is TGTGCCAGCAGTGAAGCGCATACGGGGATTCACACTGAAGCTTTCTTT.

This clone was seen once. This chain uses TRBV5-1 with TRBJ2-2, with TRBD2 matching 8 bases. V was pared by 3 bases and J by 6 bases, with 7 bases of the junction left unmatched. The CDR3 contains 15 residues. Per the germline V gene, CDR1 is SGHRS and CDR2 is YFSETQ. The CDR3 DNA sequence: TGCGCCAGCAGCTCGGGACTAGATGGGGCCGGGGAGCTGTTTTTT. Its translation: CASSSGLDGAGELFF.

The rearrangement joins TRBV7-9 to TRBJ2-7; tentative D call: TRBD1 (6 bases). V lost 5 bases and J 0 bases, leaving 11 bases between the germline ends. Per germline, CDR1 SEHNR and CDR2 FQNEAQ (reference sequence). The CDR3 extends over 14 amino acids. CDR3 protein: CASSQGHNSYEQYF. As DNA, the CDR3 is TGTGCCAGCAGCCAGGGACACAACTCCTACGAGCAGTACTTC.

The rearrangement joins TRBV10-3 to TRBJ2-1, with 7 bases aligning to TRBD2. The CDR3 is 14 amino acids. V shed 2 bases, J shed 6 bases, and the junction held 4 bases outside the gene matches. The germline CDR1 and CDR2 sequences are ENHRY and SYGVKD. Written as DNA, the CDR3 is TGTGCCATCAGTGAGCGGGAGGACATCAATGAGCAGTTCTTC. Encoded protein: CAISEREDINEQFF.

This clone occurred once. This sequence joins TRBV28 and TRBJ2-7; TRBD1 matches at 7 bases. The CDR3 sequence is 15 residues long. Per germline, CDR1 MDHEN and CDR2 SYDVKM. V lost 4 bases to trimming and J lost 3 bases; unmatched junction nucleotides: 9. As DNA, the CDR3 is TGTGCCAGCAGTTCGGGACAGTCGACGGGCTACGAGCAGTACTTC. It translates to CASSSGQSTGYEQYF.